The present T cell receptor beta chain was sequenced within a study of blood T cells in healthy people across ages. A second PCR, run for roughly 6 to 11 cycles, used a sample-barcoded 5' primer plus a J-beta primer mix. Each CDR3 protein is one row after TCRdb ran MiXCR on the 5' RACE reads. The sample holds about 1.7 million distinct CDR3 sequences, roughly 27% seen once. Germline CDR1 reads SEHNR; CDR2 reads FQNEAQ (reference sequence). This CDR3 is built from 15 residues. This chain links TRBV7-9 with TRBJ2-1; TRBD1 matches 9 bases. The DNA end is a closer match to TRBJ2-7, so the J assignment may be wrong. The sequenced material came from blood. The sequence derives from a woman in her 30s in good health. The CDR3 DNA follows: TGTGCCAGCAGCCCCAGGGACAGGGACAAGGATGAGCAGTACTTC. Its protein product is CASSPRDRDKDEQYF.